These T cell receptor beta chains were read from a single sample in a study of a mutant IDH1 vaccine in newly diagnosed glioma. Generated by immunoSEQ multiplex PCR, the TCRdb table keeps only in-frame clones and is missing some. The sample yields under 45,000 clones, approximately 90% seen once. No cognate antigen is known for these TCRs. Sample: PBMCs, taken from a glioma patient whose treatment included an IDH1 peptide vaccine. The origin of the receptors is a man between 50 and 59 years old with glioma. Both conserved end residues are part of each CDR3. D genes are given only for firm matches. Rows may omit the clone size; those that give it use once, few, many or a size class.

D gene,V gene,J gene,clone size,CDR3 protein,CDR3 DNA
-,TRBV2,TRBJ1-4,-,CASSEGGGKLFF,TGTGCCAGCAGTGAAGGGGGCGGAAAACTGTTTTTT
-,TRBV7-9,TRBJ2-3,once,CASSLGTGDTDTQYF,TGTGCCAGCAGCTTGGGGACGGGGGATACAGATACGCAGTATTTT
TRBD1,TRBV6-6,TRBJ2-7,-,CASSLRGSMNEQYF,TGTGCCAGCAGCCTCAGGGGGTCTATGAACGAGCAGTACTTC
TRBD1,TRBV30,TRBJ1-2,once,CAWREGQGSYYGYTF,TGTGCCTGGAGGGAGGGACAGGGGAGTTACTATGGCTACACCTTC
TRBD2,TRBV29-1,TRBJ2-7,-,CSVEGASGSLNEQYF,TGCAGCGTTGAAGGGGCTAGCGGGAGTCTAAACGAGCAGTACTTC
TRBD2,TRBV9,TRBJ2-1,-,CASSVEAGGLSSYNEQFF,TGTGCCAGCAGCGTAGAAGCGGGGGGCCTGAGCTCCTACAATGAGCAGTTCTTC
TRBD2,TRBV7-6,TRBJ2-2,-,CASSLRLAGNTGELFF,TGTGCCAGCAGCTTACGACTAGCGGGAAACACCGGGGAGCTGTTTTTT
-,TRBV6-1,TRBJ2-1,-,CASSVGQIMFF,TGTGCCAGCAGTGTAGGACAGATTATGTTCTTC
-,TRBV5-1,TRBJ1-1,-,CASSFEGNTEAFF,TGCGCCAGCAGCTTTGAGGGAAACACTGAAGCTTTCTTT
-,TRBV18,TRBJ2-3,-,CASSPGTPRGTQYF,TGTGCCAGCTCACCAGGGACTCCTAGGGGTACGCAGTATTTT
-,TRBV9,TRBJ2-7,-,CASSPMDSISYEQYF,TGTGCCAGCAGCCCTATGGACAGTATCTCCTACGAGCAGTACTTC
-,TRBV4-3,TRBJ2-1,-,CASSPRGAPYNEQFF,TGCGCCAGCAGCCCGAGGGGGGCCCCCTACAATGAGCAGTTCTTC
-,TRBV30,TRBJ1-3,-,CASQGENTIYF,TGTGCCTCCCAGGGAGAAAACACCATATATTTT
-,TRBV5-1,TRBJ2-7,once,CASSFQGSYEQYF,TGCGCCAGCAGCTTTCAGGGGTCGTACGAGCAGTACTTC
-,TRBV7-8,TRBJ2-5,-,CASSETRAETQYF,TGTGCCAGCAGCGAAACTAGGGCAGAGACCCAGTACTTC
-,TRBV2,TRBJ2-6,-,CASSRAQAGANVLTF,TGTGCCAGCAGTCGGGCCCAAGCTGGGGCCAACGTCCTGACTTTC
-,TRBV2,TRBJ2-1,once,CASSEARALVYNEQFF,TGTGCCAGCAGTGAAGCCAGGGCCTTGGTCTACAATGAGCAGTTCTTC
-,TRBV5-8,TRBJ2-5,-,CASSLKIAAGTQYF,TGTGCCAGCAGCTTGAAAATTGCGGCTGGGACCCAGTACTTC
-,TRBV4-2,TRBJ2-1,-,CASSQELRRETNEQFF,TGTGCCAGCAGCCAAGAACTCCGACGAGAAACCAATGAGCAGTTCTTC
TRBD1,TRBV6-1,TRBJ2-7,-,CASSGQGAISYEQYF,TGTGCCAGCAGTGGACAGGGGGCAATCTCCTACGAGCAGTACTTC